Here is one T cell receptor (beta chain) with its context. The antigen is unknown. The ends lost 3 bases at V and 3 bases at J; junction bases unmatched: 5. CDR3 size: 16 residues. The sample originates from a study of shared clonotypes between healthy human individuals. Replicate PCRs from sorted subsets contained roughly 190 ng DNA, which is some 29,000 T cell genomes. Sequenced by immunoSEQ multiplex PCR; TCRdb stores in-frame clones only, minus some. In the table there are fewer than 850,000 clones, about 78% of which are singletons. Study-wide results and caveats: A generally larger estimated richness was seen in naive subsets than in memory subsets.

Sequenced sample: memory CD4+ T cells sorted from blood. Described subset: CD45RA-negative fraction. This TCR was sampled from a woman younger than 45 in good health. This chain connects TRBV5-3 to TRBJ2-3, with TRBD2 matching over 12 bases. TRBV5-3 is an ORF for which the function is uncertain. The chain's CDR3 is CARSSRLAGVTDTQYF. CDR3 DNA sequence: TGTGCCAGAAGCTCGCGACTAGCGGGAGTTACAGATACGCAGTATTTT.